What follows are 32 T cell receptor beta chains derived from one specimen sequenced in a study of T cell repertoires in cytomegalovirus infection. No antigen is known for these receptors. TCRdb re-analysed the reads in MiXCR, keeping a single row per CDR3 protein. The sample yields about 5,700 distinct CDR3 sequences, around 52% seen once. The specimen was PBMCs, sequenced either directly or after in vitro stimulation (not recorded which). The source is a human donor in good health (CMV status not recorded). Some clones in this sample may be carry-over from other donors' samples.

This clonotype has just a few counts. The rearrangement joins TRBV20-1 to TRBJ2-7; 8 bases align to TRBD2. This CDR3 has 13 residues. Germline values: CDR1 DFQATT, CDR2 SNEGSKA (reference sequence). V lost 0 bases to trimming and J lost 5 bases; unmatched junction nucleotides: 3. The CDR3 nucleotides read TGCAGTGCTAGAGATCTAGCGGGCCACGAGCAGTACTTC. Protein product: CSARDLAGHEQYF.

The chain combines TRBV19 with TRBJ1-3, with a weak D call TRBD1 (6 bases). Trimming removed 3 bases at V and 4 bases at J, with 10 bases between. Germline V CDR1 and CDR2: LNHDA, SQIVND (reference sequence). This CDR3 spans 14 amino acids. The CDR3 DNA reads TGTGCCAGTAGTATGGAGGGGGACGGAAACACCATATATTTT. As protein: CASSMEGDGNTIYF.

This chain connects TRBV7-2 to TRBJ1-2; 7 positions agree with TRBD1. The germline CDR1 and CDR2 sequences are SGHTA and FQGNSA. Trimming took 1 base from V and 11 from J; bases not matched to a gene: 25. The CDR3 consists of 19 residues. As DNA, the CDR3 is TGTGCCAGCAGCTTAGGGGACGTCACTCCGACAGGGTTGGGTCTTTGGTACACCTTC. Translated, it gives CASSLGDVTPTGLGLWYTF.

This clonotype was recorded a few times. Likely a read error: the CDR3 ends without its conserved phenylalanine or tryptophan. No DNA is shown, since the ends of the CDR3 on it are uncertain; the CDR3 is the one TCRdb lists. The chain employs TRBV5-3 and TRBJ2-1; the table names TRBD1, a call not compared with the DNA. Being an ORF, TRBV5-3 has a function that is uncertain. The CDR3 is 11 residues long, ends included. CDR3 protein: CASTWGNEHLV.

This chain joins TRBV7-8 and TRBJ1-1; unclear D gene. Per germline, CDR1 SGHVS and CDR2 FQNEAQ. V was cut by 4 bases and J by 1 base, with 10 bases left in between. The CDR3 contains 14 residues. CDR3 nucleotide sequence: TGTGCCAGCAGCTCGGGTCGACGGAACACTGAAGCTTTCTTT. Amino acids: CASSSGRRNTEAFF.

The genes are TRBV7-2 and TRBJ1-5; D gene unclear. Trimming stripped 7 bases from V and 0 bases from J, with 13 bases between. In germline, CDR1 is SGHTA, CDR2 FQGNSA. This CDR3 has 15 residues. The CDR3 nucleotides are TGTACCAGCATCCCCGGTACAGCTAGCAATCAGCCCCAGCATTTT. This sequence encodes CTSIPGTASNQPQHF. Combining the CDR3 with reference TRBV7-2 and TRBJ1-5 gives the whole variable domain GAGVSQSPSNKVTEKGKDVELRCDPISGHTALYWYRQSLGQGLEFLIYFQGNSAPDKSGLPSDRFSAERTGGSVSTLTIQRTQQEDSAVYLCTSIPGTASNQPQHFGDGTRLSIL.

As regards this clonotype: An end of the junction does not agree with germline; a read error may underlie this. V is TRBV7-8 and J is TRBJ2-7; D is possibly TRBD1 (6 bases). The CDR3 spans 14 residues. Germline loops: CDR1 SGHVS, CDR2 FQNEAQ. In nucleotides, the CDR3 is TGTGCCAGCAGATGGGACACCCCTTGCTACGAGCCGTACTTC. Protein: CASRWDTPCYEPYF. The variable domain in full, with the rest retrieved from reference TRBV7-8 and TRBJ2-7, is GAGVSQSPRYKVAKRGQDVALRCDPISGHVSLFWYQQALGQGPEFLTYFQNEAQLDKSGLPSDRFFAERPEGSVSTLKIQRTQQEDSAVYLCASRWDTPCYEPYFGPGTRLTVT.

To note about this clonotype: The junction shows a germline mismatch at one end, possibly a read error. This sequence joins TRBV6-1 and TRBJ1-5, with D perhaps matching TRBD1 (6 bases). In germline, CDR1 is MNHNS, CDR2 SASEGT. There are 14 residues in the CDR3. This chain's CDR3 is CARRIGQKKQPQHF. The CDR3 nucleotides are TGTGCCCGCAGAATTGGACAGAAGAAGCAGCCCCAGCATTTT.

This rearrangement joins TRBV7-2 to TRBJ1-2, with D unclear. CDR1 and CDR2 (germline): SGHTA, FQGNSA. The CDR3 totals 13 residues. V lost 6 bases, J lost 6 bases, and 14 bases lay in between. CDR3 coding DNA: TGTGCCAGCAGGCTTAGTACGGGAGATGGCTACACCTTC. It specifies CASRLSTGDGYTF.

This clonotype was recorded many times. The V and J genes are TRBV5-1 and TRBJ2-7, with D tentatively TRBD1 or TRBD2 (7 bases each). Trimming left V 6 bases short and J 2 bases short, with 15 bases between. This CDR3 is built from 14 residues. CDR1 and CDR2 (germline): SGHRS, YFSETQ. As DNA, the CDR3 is TGCGCCAGCACCCCAGGGGGGGGGCCCTACGAGCAGTACTTC. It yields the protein CASTPGGGPYEQYF.

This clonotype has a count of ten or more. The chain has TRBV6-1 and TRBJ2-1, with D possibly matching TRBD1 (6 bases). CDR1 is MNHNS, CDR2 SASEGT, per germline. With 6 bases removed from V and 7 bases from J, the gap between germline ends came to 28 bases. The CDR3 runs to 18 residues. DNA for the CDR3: TGTGCCAGCAGCAAGGCCTTGGACGCAGGGGTTGGAGCGAATGAGCAGTTCTTC. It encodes CASSKALDAGVGANEQFF.

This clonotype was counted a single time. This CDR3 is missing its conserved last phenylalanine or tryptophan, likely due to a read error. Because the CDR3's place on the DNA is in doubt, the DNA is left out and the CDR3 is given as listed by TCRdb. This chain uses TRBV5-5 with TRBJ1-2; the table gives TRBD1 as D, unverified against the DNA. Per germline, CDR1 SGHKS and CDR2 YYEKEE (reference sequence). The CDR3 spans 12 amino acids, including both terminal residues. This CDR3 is CASTWTGVGSTC.

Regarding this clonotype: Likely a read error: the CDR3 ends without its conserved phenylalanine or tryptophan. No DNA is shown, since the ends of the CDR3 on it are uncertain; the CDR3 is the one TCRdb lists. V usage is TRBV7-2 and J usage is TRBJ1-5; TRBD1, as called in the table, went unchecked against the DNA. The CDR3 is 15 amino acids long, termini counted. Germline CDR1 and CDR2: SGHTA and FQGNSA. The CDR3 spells CASRPGTASNQNQHL.

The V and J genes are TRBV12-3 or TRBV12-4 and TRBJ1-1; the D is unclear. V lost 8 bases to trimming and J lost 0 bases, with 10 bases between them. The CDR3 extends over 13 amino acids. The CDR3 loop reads CASGRGMNTEAFF. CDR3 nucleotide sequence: TGTGCCAGCGGACGGGGAATGAACACTGAAGCTTTCTTT.

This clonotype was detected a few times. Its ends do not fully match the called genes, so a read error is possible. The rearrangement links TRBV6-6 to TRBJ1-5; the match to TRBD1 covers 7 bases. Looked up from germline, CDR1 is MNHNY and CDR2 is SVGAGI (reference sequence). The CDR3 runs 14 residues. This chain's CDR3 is CASSMGQKNHPKPF. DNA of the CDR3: TGTGCCAGCAGCATGGGACAGAAGAATCATCCCAAGCCTTTT.

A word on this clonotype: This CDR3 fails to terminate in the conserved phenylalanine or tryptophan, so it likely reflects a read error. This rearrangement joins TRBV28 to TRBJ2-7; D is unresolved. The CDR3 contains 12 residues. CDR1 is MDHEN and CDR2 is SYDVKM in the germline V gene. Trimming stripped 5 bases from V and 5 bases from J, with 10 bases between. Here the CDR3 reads CASSTISNEQYS. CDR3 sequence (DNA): TGTGCCAGCAGTACAATCTCTAACGAGCAGTACTCA.

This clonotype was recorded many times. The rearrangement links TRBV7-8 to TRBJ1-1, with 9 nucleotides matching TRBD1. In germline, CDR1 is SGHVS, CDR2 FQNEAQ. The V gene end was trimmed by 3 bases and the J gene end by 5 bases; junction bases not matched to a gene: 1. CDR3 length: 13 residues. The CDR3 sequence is CASSLDRGTEAFF. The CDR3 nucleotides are TGTGCCAGCAGCTTGGACAGGGGAACTGAAGCTTTCTTT. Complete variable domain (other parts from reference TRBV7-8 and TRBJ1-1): GAGVSQSPRYKVAKRGQDVALRCDPISGHVSLFWYQQALGQGPEFLTYFQNEAQLDKSGLPSDRFFAERPEGSVSTLKIQRTQQEDSAVYLCASSLDRGTEAFFGQGTRLTVV.

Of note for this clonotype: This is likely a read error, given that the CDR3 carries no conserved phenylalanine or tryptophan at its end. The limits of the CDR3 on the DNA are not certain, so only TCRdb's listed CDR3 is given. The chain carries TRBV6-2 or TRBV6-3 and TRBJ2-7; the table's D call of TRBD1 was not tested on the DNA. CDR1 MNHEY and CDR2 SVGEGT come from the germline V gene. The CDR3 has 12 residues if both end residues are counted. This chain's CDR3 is CASSYPPPEPYC.

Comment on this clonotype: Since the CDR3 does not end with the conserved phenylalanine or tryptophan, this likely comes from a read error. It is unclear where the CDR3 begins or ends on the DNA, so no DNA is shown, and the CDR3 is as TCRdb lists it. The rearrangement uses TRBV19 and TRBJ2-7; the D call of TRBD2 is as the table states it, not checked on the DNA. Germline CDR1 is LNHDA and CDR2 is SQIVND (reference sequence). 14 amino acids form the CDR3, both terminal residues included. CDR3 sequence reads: CASIIAGVAYEQYL.

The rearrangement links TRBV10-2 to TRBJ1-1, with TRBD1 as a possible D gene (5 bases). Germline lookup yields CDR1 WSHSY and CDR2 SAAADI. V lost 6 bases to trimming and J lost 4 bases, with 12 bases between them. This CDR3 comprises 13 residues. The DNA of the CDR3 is TGCGCCAGCAGGACGGGGGGATTCACTGAAGCTTTCTTT. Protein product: CASRTGGFTEAFF.

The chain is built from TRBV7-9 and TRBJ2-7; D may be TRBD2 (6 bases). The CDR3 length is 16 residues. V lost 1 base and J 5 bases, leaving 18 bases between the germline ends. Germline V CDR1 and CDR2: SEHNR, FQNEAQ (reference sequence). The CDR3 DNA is TGTGCCAGCAGCTTAGGTGGTGGGAGGACACGCGACGAGCAGTACTTC. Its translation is CASSLGGGRTRDEQYF.

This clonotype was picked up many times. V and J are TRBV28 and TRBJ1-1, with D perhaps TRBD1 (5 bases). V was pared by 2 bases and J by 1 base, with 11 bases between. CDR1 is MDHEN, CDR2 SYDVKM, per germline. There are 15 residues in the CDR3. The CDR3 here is CASSLRQTGNTEAFF. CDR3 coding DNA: TGTGCCAGCAGTTTACGTCAAACAGGGAACACTGAAGCTTTCTTT.

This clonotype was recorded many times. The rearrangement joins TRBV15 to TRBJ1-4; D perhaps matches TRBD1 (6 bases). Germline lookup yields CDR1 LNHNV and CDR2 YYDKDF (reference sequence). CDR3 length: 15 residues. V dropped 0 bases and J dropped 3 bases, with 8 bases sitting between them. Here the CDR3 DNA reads TGTGCCACCAGCAGAGAGGGGGCACCTAATGAAAAACTGTTTTTT. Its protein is CATSREGAPNEKLFF.

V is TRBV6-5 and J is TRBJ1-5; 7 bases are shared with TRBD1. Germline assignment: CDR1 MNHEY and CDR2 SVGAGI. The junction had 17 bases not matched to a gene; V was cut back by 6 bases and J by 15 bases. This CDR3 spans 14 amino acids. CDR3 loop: CASSMGQKNHPTHF. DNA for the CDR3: TGTGCCAGCAGCATGGGACAGAAGAATCATCCCACGCATTTT.

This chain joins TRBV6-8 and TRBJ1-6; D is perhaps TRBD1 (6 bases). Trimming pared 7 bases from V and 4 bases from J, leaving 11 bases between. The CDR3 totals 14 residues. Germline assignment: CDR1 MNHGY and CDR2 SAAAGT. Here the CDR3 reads CASTQGDYNSPLHF. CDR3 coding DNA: TGTGCCAGCACACAGGGTGATTATAATTCACCCCTCCACTTT.

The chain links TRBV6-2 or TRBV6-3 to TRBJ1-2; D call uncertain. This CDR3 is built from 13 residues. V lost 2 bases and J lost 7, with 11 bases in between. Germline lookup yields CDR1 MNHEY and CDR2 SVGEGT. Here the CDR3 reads CASSYDAGVGYTF. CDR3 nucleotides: TGTGCCAGCAGTTACGATGCGGGAGTTGGCTACACCTTC.

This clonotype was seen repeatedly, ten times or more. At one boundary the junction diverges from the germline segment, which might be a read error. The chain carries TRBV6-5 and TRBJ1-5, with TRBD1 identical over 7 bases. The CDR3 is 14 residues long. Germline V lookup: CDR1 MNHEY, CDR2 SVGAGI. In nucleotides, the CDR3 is TGTGCCAGCAGAATGGGACAGAAGAATCATCCCCATCATTTT. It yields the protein CASRMGQKNHPHHF.

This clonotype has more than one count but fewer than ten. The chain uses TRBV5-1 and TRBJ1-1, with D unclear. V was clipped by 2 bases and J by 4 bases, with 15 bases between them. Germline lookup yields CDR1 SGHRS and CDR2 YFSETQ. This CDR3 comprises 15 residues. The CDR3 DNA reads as TGCGCCAGCAGCTTTAGCGGGGAGGTCGGCACTGAAGCTTTCTTT. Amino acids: CASSFSGEVGTEAFF.

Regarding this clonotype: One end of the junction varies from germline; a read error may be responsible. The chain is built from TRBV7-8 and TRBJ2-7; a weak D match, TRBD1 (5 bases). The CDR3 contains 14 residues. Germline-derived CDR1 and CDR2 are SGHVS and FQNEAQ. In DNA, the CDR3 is TGTTCCAGCAGCTTGGACACCCCTGGCGACGATCAGTACTTC. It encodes CSSSLDTPGDDQYF.

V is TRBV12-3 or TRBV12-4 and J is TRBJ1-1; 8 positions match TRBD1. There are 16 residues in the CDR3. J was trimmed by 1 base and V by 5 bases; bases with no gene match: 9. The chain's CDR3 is CASSTSTGTGNTEAFF. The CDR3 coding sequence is TGTGCCAGCAGTACCTCAACCGGGACAGGGAACACTGAAGCTTTCTTT.

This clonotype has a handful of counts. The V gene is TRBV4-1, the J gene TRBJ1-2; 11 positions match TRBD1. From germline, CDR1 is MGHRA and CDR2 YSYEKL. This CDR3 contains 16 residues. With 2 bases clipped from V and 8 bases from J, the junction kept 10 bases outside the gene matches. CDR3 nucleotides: TGCGCCAGCAGCCAAAATCCCGGACAGGGGGCTGGCGGCTACACCTTC. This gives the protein CASSQNPGQGAGGYTF.

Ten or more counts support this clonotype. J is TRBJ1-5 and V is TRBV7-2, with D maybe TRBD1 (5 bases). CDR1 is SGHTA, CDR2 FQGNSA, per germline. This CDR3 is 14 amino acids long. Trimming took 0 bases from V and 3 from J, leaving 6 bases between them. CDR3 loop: CASSLAGVNQPQHF. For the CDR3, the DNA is TGTGCCAGCAGCTTAGCGGGGGTCAATCAGCCCCAGCATTTT.